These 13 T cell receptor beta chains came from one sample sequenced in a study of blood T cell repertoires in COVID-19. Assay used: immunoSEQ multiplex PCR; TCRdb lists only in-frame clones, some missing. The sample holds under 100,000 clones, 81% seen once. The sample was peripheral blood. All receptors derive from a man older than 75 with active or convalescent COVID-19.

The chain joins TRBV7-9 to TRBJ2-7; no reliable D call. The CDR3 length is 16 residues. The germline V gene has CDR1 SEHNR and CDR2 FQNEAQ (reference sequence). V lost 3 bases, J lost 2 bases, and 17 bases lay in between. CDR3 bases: TGTGCCAGCAGCTTTTTTGGATGGGCCGATACCTACGAGCAGTACTTC. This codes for CASSFFGWADTYEQYF.

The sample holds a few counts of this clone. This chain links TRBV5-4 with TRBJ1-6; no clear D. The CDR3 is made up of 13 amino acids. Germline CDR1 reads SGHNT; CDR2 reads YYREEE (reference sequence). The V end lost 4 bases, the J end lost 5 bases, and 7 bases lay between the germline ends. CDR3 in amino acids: CASSPPDNSPLHF. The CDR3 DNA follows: TGTGCCAGCAGCCCTCCGGATAATTCACCCCTCCACTTT.

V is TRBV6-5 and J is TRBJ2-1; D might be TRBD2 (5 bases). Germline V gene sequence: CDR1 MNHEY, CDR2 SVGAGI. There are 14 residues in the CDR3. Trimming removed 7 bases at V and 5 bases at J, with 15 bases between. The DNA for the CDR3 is TGTGCCAGCACCCCGGGAACCCCGGACAATGAGCAGTTCTTC. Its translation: CASTPGTPDNEQFF.

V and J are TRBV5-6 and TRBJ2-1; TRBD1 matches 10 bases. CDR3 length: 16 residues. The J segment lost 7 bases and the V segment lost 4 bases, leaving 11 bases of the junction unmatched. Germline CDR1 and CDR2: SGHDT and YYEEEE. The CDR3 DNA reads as TGTGCCAGCAGCGTCGCCGGGACAGGGGCGAGGAATGAGCAGTTCTTC. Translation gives CASSVAGTGARNEQFF.

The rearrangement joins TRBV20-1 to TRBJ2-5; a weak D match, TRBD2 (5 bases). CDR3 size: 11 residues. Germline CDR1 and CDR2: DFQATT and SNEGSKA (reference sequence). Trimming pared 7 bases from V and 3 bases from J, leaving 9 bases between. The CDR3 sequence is CSGSREETQYF. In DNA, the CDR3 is TGCAGTGGGTCGCGGGAAGAGACCCAGTACTTC.

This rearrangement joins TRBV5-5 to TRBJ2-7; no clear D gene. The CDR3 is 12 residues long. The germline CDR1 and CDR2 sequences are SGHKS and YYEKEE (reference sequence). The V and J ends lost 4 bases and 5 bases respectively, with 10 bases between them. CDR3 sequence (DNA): TGTGCCAGCAGCGGCCTCTCTGACGAGCAGTACTTC. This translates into CASSGLSDEQYF.

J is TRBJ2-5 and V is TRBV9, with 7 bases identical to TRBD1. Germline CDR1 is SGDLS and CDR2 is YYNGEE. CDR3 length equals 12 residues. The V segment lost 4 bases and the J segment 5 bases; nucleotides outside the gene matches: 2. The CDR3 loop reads CASSPGGETQYF. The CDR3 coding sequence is TGTGCCAGCAGCCCAGGGGGTGAGACCCAGTACTTC. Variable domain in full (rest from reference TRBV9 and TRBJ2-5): DSGVTQTPKHLITATGQRVTLRCSPRSGDLSVYWYQQSLDQGLQFLIQYYNGEERAKGNILERFSAQQFPDLHSELNLSSLELGDSALYFCASSPGGETQYFGPGTRLLVL.

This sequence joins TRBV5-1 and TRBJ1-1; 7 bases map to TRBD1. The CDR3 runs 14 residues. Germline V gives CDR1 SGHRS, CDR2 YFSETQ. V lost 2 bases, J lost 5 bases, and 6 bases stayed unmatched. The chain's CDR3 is CASSLQGSGTEAFF. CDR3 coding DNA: TGCGCCAGCAGCTTACAGGGGTCGGGAACTGAAGCTTTCTTT.

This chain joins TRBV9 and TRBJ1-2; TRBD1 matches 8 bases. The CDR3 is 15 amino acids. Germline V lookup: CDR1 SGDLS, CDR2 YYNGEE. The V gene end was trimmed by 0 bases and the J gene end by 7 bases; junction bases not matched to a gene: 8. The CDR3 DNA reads TGTGCCAGCAGCGTAGACGGACAGGGTAGAGGTGGCTACACCTTC. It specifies CASSVDGQGRGGYTF.

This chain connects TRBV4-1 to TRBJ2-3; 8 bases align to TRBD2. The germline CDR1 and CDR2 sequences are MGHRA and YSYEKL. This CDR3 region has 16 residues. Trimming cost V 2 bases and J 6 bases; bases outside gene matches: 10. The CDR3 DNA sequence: TGCGCCAGCAGCCAACCGGGCCGCGGGGGGACGGATACGCAGTATTTT. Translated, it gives CASSQPGRGGTDTQYF.

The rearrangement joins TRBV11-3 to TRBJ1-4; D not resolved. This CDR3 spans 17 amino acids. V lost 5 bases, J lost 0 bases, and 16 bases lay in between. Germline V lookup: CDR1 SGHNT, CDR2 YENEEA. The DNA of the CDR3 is TGTGCCAGCAGCCCTTCAGCAACGGGGACAACTAATGAAAAACTGTTTTTT. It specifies CASSPSATGTTNEKLFF.

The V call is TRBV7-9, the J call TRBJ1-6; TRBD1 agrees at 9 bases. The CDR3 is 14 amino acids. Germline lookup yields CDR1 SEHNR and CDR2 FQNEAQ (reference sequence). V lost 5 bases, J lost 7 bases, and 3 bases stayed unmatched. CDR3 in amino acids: CASSKDRGNSPLHF. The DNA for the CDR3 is TGTGCCAGCAGCAAAGACAGGGGGAATTCACCCCTCCACTTT.

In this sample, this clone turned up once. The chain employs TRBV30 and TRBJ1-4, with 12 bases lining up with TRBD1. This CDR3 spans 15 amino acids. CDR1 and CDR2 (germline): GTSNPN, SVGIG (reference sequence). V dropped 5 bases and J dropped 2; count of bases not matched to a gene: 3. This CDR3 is CAWGGTGGTNEKLFF. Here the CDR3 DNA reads TGTGCCTGGGGGGGGACAGGGGGCACTAATGAAAAACTGTTTTTT.